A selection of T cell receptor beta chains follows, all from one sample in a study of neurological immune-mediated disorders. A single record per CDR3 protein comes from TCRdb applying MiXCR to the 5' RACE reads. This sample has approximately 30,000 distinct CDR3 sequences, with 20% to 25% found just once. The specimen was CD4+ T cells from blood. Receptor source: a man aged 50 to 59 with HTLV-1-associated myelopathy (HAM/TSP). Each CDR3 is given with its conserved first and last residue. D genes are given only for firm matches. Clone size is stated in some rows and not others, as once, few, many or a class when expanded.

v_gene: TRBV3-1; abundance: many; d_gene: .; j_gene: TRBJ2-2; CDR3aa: CASSQAVGGNTGELFF; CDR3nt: TGTGCCAGCAGCCAAGCGGTAGGAGGGAACACCGGGGAGCTGTTTTTT
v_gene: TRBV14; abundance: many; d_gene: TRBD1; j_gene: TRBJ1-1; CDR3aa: CASSQGQGITEAFF; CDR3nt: TGTGCCAGCAGCCAAGGACAGGGGATCACTGAAGCTTTCTTT
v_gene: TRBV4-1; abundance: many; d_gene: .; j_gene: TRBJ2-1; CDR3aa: CASSQADRGTYNEQFF; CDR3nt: TGCGCCAGCAGCCAAGCCGACCGGGGGACCTACAATGAGCAGTTCTTC
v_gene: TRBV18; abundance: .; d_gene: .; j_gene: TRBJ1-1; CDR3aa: CASSPIVNTEAFF; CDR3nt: TGTGCCAGCTCTCCCATCGTGAACACTGAAGCTTTCTTT
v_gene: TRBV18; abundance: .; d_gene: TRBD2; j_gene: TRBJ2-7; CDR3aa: CASSPQGGRALHEQYF; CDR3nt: TGTGCCAGCTCACCGCAGGGCGGGAGGGCTCTCCACGAGCAGTACTTC
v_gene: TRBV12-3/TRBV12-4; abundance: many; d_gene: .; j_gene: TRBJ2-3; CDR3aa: CASSIWDTQYF; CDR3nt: TGTGCCAGCAGTATTTGGGATACGCAGTATTTT
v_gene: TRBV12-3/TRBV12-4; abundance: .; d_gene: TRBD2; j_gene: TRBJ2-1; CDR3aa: CASSGGSGGAYNEQFF; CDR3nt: TGTGCCAGCAGTGGGGGTTCGGGGGGGGCCTACAATGAGCAGTTCTTC
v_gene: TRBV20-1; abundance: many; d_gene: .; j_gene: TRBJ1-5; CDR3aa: CSARQPQHF; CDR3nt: TGCAGTGCTCGGCAGCCCCAGCATTTT
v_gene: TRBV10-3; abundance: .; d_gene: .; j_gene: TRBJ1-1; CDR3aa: CAISADTEAFF; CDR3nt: TGTGCCATCTCGGCAGACACTGAAGCTTTCTTT
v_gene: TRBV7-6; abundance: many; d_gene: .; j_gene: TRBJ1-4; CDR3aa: CASSFLPLGSPNEKLFF; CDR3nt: TGTGCCAGCAGCTTCCTCCCCCTCGGATCACCTAATGAAAAACTGTTTTTT
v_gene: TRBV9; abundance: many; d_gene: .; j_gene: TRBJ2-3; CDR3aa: CASSVEVRLTDTQYF; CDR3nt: TGTGCCAGCAGCGTAGAAGTGCGGCTCACAGATACGCAGTATTTT
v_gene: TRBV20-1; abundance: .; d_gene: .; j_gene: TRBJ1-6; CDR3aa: CSAARGVDSPIHF; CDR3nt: TGCAGTGCAGCCCGGGGTGTGGACTCACCCATCCACTTT
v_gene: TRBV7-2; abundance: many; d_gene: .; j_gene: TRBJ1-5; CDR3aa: CASSLEVGGNQPQHF; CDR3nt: TGTGCCAGCAGCTTAGAGGTTGGGGGCAATCAGCCCCAGCATTTT
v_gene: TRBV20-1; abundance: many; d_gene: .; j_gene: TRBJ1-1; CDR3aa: CSGKRWNTEAFF; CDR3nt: TGCAGTGGCAAGAGGTGGAACACTGAAGCTTTCTTT
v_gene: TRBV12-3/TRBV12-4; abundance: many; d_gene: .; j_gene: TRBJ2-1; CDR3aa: CASSRSSALSSYNEQFF; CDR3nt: TGTGCCAGCAGCCGTTCTAGCGCCCTCAGCTCCTACAATGAGCAGTTCTTC
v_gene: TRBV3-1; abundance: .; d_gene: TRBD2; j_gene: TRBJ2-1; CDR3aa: CASSQGATSGRLSYNEQFF; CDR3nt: TGTGCCAGCAGCCAGGGGGCGACTAGCGGGAGACTCTCCTACAATGAGCAGTTCTTC
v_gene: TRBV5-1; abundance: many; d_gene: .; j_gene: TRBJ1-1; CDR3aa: CASSSGIREGAFF; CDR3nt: TGCGCCAGCAGCTCCGGGATCAGGGAGGGAGCTTTCTTT
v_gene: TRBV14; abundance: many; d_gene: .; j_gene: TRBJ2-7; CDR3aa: CASSQVVSYEQYF; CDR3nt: TGTGCCAGCAGCCAAGTAGTGTCCTACGAGCAGTACTTC
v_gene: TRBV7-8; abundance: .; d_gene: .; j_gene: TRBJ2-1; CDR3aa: CVSSPGYRNEQFF; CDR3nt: TGTGTCAGCAGCCCAGGATATCGGAATGAGCAGTTCTTC
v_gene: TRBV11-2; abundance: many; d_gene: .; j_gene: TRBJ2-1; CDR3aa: CASTLSRGAQQFF; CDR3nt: TGTGCCAGCACCCTGTCCCGGGGGGCCCAGCAGTTCTTC
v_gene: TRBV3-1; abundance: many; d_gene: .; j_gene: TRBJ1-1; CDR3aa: CASSPPERPEAFF; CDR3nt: TGTGCCAGCAGCCCCCCAGAACGGCCTGAAGCTTTCTTT
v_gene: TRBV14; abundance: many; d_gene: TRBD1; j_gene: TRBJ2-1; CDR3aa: CASSSRGTGGFEQFF; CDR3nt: TGTGCCAGCAGCTCAAGAGGGACAGGGGGCTTTGAGCAGTTCTTC
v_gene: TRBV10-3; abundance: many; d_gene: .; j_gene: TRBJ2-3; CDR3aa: CAISAGTSTDTQYF; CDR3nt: TGTGCCATCAGTGCCGGGACAAGCACAGATACGCAGTATTTT
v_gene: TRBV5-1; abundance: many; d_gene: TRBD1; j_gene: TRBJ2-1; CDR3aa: CASSLWTGGGGEQFF; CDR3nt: TGCGCCAGCAGCTTGTGGACAGGGGGGGGCGGTGAGCAGTTCTTC
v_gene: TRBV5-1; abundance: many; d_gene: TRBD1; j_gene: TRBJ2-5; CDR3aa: CASSMDRVETQYF; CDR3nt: TGCGCCAGCAGCATGGACAGGGTGGAGACCCAGTACTTC
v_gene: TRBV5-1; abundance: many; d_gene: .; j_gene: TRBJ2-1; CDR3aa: CASSQRAGSYNEQFF; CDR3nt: TGCGCCAGCAGCCAGAGGGCCGGGTCCTACAATGAGCAGTTCTTC
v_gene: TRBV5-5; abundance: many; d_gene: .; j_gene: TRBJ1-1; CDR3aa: CASSLGPGQNTEAFF; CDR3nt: TGTGCCAGCAGCTTGGGACCGGGACAGAACACTGAAGCTTTCTTT
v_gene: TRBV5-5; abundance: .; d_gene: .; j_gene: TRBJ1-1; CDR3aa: CASSPVVGTEAFF; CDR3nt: TGTGCCAGCAGCCCGGTTGTGGGCACTGAAGCTTTCTTT
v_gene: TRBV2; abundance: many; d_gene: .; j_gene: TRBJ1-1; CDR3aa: CASSERRQPRSEAFF; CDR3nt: TGTGCCAGCAGTGAGAGGCGGCAGCCGAGGTCTGAAGCTTTCTTT
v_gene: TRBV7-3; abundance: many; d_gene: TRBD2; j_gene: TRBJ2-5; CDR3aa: CASSHLAGAGETQYF; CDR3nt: TGTGCCAGCAGCCACCTAGCGGGGGCGGGGGAGACCCAGTACTTC
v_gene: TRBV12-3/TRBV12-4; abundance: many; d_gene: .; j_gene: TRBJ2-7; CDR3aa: CASSPTGARQQYF; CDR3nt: TGTGCCAGCAGTCCGACTGGGGCCAGACAGCAGTACTTC
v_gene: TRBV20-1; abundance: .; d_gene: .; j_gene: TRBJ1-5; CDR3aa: CSATIPGGVGGNQPQHF; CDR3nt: TGCAGTGCCACAATCCCTGGGGGGGTAGGTGGCAATCAGCCCCAGCATTTT
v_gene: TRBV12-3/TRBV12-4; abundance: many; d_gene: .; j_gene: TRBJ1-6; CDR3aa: CASRGANSPLHF; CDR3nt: TGTGCCAGCAGAGGGGCTAATTCACCCCTCCACTTT
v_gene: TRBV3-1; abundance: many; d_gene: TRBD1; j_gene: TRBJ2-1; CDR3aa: CASSRGPGTGDNEQFF; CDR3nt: TGTGCCAGCAGCCGAGGCCCCGGGACAGGGGACAATGAGCAGTTCTTC
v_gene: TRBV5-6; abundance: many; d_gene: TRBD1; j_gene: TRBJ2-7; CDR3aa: CASSSPTGAEQYF; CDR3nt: TGTGCCAGCAGCTCCCCAACAGGGGCCGAGCAGTACTTC
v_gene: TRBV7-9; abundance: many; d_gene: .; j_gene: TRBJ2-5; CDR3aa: CASSFGTETQYF; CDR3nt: TGTGCCAGCAGCTTCGGAACAGAGACCCAGTACTTC
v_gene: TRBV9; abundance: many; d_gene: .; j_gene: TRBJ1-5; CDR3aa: CASSVDGAGQPQHF; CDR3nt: TGTGCCAGCAGCGTAGACGGGGCTGGGCAGCCCCAGCATTTT
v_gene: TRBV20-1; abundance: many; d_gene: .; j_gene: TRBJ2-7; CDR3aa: CSAILPSGVEQYF; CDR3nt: TGCAGTGCGATACTACCGTCAGGCGTCGAGCAGTACTTC
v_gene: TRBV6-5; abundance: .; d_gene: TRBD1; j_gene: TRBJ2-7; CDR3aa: CASSRDRISYEQYF; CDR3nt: TGTGCCAGCAGTCGGGACAGAATCTCCTACGAGCAGTACTTC
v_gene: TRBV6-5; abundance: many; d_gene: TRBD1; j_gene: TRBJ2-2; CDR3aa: CASSRDRGPGELFF; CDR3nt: TGTGCCAGCAGTCGCGACAGGGGGCCCGGGGAGCTGTTTTTT
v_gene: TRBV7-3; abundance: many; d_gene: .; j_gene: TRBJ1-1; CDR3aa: CASSLKRGSNTEAFF; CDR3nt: TGTGCCAGCAGCCTAAAAAGGGGGTCGAACACTGAAGCTTTCTTT
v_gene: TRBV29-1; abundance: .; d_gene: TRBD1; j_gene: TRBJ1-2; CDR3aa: CSVVGTGSSYGYTF; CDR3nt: TGCAGCGTAGTAGGGACAGGCTCAAGCTATGGCTACACCTTC
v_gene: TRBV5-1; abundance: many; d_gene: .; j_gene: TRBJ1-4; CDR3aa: CASSTAGVREEKLFF; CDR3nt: TGCGCCAGCAGCACGGCGGGGGTAAGGGAGGAAAAACTGTTTTTT
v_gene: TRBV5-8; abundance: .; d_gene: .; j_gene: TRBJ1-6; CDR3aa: CASSLGTPLYNSPLHF; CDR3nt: TGTGCCAGTAGCCTCGGGACACCGCTTTATAATTCACCCCTCCACTTT
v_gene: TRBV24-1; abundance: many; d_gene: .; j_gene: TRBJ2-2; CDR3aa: CATRTPNTGELFF; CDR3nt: TGTGCCACCAGGACACCGAACACCGGGGAGCTGTTTTTT